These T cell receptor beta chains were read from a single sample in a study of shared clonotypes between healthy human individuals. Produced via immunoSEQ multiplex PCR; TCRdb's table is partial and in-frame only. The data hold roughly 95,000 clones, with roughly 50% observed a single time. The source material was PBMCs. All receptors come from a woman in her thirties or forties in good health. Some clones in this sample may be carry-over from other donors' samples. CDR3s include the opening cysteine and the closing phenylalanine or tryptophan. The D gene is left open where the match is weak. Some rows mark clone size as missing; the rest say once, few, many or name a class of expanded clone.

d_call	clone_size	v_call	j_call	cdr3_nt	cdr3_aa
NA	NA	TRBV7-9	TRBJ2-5	TGTGCCAGCAGCAACTTGCAACGCCAAGAGACCCAGTACTTC	CASSNLQRQETQYF
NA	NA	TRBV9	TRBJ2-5	TGTGCCAGCAGCGTAGCTACCGCCATCCAAGAGACCCAGTACTTC	CASSVATAIQETQYF
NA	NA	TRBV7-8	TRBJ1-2	TGTGCCAGCAGCCCCTTGGGGGCCCGGGGCTACACCTTC	CASSPLGARGYTF
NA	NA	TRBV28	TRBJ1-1	TGTGCCAGCAGTTTATCCCCTTTCTTCAATGGCGACACTGAAGCTTTCTTT	CASSLSPFFNGDTEAFF
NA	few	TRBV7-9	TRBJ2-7	TGTGCCAGCAGCCAGGGAAGGGTGGGCGGCTACGAGCAGTACTTC	CASSQGRVGGYEQYF
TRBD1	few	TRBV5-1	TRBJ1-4	TGCGCCAGCAGCAGTAACTCCGGGACAGGGGGAGGAAAACTGTTTTTT	CASSSNSGTGGGKLFF
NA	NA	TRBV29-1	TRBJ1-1	TGCAGCGGATCTTTGAACACTGAAGCTTTCTTT	CSGSLNTEAFF
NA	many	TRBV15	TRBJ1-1	TGTGCCACCAGCAGGACGTTGAACACTGAAGCTTTCTTT	CATSRTLNTEAFF
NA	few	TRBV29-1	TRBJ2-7	TGCAGCGCCTGGGGGTTGGCCGCCTACGAGCAGTACTTC	CSAWGLAAYEQYF
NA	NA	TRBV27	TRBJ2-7	TGTGCCAGCAGTCCGCGGACTGGGTTGGGCGAGCAGTACTTC	CASSPRTGLGEQYF
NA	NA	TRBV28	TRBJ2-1	TGTGCCTGCAGTTTATCTCACGGGGCAGCTCCACAGTTCTTC	CACSLSHGAAPQFF
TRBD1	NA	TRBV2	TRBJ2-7	TGTGCCAGCAGCCCCAGACAGGGGGCTAACGAGCAGTACTTC	CASSPRQGANEQYF
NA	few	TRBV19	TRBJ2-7	TGTGCCAGTAGTCCTAGGGACGGCCCCTCCTACGAGCAGTACTTC	CASSPRDGPSYEQYF